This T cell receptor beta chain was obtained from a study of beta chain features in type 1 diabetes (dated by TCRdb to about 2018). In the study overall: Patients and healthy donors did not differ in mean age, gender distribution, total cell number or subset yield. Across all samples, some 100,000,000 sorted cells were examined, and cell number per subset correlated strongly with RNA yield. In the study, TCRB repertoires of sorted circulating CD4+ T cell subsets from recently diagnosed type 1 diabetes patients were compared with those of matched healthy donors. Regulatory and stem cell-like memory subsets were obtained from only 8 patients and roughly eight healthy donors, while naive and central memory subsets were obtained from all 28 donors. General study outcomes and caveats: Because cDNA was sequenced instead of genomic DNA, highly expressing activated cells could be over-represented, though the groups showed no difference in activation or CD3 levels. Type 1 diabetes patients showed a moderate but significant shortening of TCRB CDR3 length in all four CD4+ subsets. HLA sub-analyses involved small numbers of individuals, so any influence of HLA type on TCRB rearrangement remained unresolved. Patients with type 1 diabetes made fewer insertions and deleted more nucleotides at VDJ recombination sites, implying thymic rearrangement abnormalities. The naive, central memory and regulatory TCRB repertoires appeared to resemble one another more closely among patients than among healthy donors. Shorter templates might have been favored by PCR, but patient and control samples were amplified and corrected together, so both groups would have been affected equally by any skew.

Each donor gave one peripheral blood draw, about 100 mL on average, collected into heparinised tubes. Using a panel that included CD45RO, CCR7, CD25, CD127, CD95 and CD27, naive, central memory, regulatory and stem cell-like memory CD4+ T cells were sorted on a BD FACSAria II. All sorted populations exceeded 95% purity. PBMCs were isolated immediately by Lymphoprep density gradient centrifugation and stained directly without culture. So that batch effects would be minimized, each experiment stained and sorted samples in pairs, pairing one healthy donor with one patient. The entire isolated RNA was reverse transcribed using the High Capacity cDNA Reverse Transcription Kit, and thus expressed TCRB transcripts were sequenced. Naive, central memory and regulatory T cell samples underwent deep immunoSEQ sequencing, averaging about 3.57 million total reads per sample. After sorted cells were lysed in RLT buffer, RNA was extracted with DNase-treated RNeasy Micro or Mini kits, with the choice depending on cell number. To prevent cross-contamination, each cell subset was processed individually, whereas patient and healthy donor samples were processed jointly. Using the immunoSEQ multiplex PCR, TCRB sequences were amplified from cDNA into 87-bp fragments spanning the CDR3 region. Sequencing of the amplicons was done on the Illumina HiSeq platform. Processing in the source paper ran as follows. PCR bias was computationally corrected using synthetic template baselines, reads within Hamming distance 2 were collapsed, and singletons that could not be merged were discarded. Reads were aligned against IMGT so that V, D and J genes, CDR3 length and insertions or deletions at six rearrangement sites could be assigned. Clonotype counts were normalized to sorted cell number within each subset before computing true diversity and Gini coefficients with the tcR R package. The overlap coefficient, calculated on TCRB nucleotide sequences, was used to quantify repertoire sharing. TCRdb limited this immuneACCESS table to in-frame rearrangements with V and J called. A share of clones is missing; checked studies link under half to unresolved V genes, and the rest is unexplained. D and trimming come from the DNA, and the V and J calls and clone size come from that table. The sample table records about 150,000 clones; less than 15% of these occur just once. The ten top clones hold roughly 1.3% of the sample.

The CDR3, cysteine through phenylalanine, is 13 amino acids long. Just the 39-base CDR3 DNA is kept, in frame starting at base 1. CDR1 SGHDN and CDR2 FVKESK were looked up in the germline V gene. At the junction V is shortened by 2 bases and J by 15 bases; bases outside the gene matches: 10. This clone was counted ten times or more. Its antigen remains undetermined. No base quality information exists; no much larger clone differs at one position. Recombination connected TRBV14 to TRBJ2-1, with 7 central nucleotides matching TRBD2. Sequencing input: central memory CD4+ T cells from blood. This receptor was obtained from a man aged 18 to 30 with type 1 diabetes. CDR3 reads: CASSQLGWEGAFF. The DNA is TGTGCCAGCAGCCAACTGGGATGGGAGGGAGCGTTCTTC.